This T cell receptor beta chain was observed in a study of T cell responses to AZD1222 COVID-19 vaccine. Study results and caveats: Sampling captured repertoires only after the peak T cell response. Regions left unmutated in variants are reportedly the target of nearly half of spike-specific TCRs.

On this clone itself: Its antigen remains unidentified.

The CDR3 consists of 15 residues. The V gene end was trimmed by 7 bases and the J gene end by 5 bases; junction bases not matched to a gene: 8. Germline-derived CDR1 and CDR2 are MRHNA and SNTAGT. Assay: immunoSEQ multiplex PCR; the TCRdb copy retains only in-frame clones and omits some. The sample has fewer than 120,000 clones, 85% to 95% seen once. The chain carries TRBV6-4 and TRBJ2-3, with 11 bases lining up with TRBD2. This material consisted of peripheral blood, taken on day 0 of AZD1222 vaccination. The receptor's source is an adult in good health. DNA for the CDR3: TGTGCCAGCACCCACACTAGCGGGGGAGTAGATACGCAGTATTTT. This translates into CASTHTSGGVDTQYF.